This TCR beta chain was observed in a study of blood T cell repertoires in COVID-19. Study as a whole: COVID-19 samples from acute and convalescent phases originated in the United States, Italy and Spain. In each case, the material was cDNA or gDNA derived from T cells, B-cell-depleted T cells, or PBMCs.

In the authors' methods: Nucleated cell counts were estimated from reference gene primer amplification. This table comes from immunoSEQ multiplex PCR, and its TCRdb copy is limited to in-frame clones, with some not included. That table furnishes V, J and clone size, whereas the DNA furnished D and trimming. Here the sample spans 200,000 to 250,000 clones, roughly 87% being singletons. The sample holds one count of this clone. The CDR3 spans 14 residues. The J segment lost 8 bases and the V segment lost 3 bases, leaving 12 bases of the junction unmatched. Germline V CDR1 and CDR2: DFQATT, SNEGSKA (reference sequence).

The rearrangement joins TRBV20-1 to TRBJ1-2; 7 bases are a match to TRBD1. The material sequenced was peripheral blood. The clonotype comes from a man aged 35 to 55 with active or convalescent COVID-19. As DNA, the CDR3 is TGCAGTGCTAGTCTCACCAGTCAGGGGGGAGGCTACACCTTC. Its translation is CSASLTSQGGGYTF.